The clone carrying this T cell receptor (beta chain) was picked up a small number of times. CDR3 length: 15 amino acids. V shed 3 bases, J shed 6 bases, and the junction held 7 bases outside the gene matches. From germline, CDR1 is LNHNV and CDR2 YYDKDF (reference sequence). This entry comes from a study of identical twins. A universal primer site was incorporated via template switching, and the cDNA contained unique molecular identifiers. MiXCR, applied by TCRdb to the 5' RACE reads, yields one record per CDR3 protein. The sample has around 490,000 distinct CDR3 sequences, about 16% seen once. These data also formed part of another study, on yellow fever vaccine responses in identical twins.

The chain has TRBV15 and TRBJ2-1, with TRBD2 matching over 8 bases. The sequence was collected from a young woman in good health. Sequenced: CD4+ T cells sorted from blood. The CDR3: CATSSPGLGGNEQFF. The CDR3 DNA is TGTGCCACCAGCAGCCCGGGACTAGGGGGCAATGAGCAGTTCTTC. The variable domain in full, completed from reference TRBV15 and TRBJ2-1, reads DAMVIQNPRYQVTQFGKPVTLSCSQTLNHNVMYWYQQKSSQAPKLLFHYYDKDFNNEADTPDNFQSRRPNTSFCFLDIRSPGLGDTAMYLCATSSPGLGGNEQFFGPGTRLTVL.